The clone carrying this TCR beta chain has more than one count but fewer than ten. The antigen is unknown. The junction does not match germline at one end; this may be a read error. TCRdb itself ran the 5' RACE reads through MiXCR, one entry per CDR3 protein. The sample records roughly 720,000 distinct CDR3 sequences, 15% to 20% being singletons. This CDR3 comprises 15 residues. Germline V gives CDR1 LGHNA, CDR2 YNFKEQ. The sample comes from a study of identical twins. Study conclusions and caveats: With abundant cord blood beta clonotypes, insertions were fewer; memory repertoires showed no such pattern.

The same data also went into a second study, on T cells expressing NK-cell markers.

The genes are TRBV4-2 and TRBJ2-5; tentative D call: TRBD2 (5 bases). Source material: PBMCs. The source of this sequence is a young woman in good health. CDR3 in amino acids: CASSQGRPGGETQYF. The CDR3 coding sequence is TGTGCCAGCAGTCAAGGTCGGCCGGGCGGGGAGACCCAGTACTTC.